This TCR beta chain is drawn from a study of blood T cell repertoires in COVID-19. About the study: Samples representing acute and convalescent COVID-19 were sourced from the United States, Italy and Spain. PBMCs, B-cell-depleted T cells, or T cells provided the cDNA or gDNA that made up the material.

V gave up 4 bases and J gave up 4 bases, with 11 bases separating them. From germline, CDR1 is SGHRS and CDR2 YFSETQ. The CDR3 loop spans 14 amino acids. Methods used by the authors: Estimation of nucleated cell counts was performed using reference gene primer amplification. Libraries were prepared by immunoSEQ multiplex PCR; TCRdb keeps only in-frame clonotypes and omits some of them. V and J calls and clone size are as listed in that table; D and trimming were resolved from the DNA. The repertoire holds 240,000 or so clones, with almost 85% as singletons. The origin of this receptor is a woman older than 75 with acute or convalescent COVID-19. Material: peripheral blood. The rearrangement uses TRBV5-1 and TRBJ1-4; tentative D call: TRBD1 (6 bases). The CDR3 is CASSQTGGNEKLFF. The CDR3 DNA reads as TGCGCCAGCAGCCAGACAGGAGGTAATGAAAAACTGTTTTTT. Variable domain in full (rest from reference TRBV5-1 and TRBJ1-4): KAGVTQTPRYLIKTRGQQVTLSCSPISGHRSVSWYQQTPGQGLQFLFEYFSETQRNKGNFPGRFSGRQFSNSRSEMNVSTLELGDSALYLCASSQTGGNEKLFFGSGTQLSVL.